The clone carrying this T cell receptor (beta chain) occurred a few times. Reverse transcription used 450 to 650 ng RNA and constant-region primers for alpha and beta. Each of the alpha and beta chains got its own library through chain-specific third strand synthesis with indices. The library had 12-nucleotide molecular identifiers formed by two random hexamers joined together. Each CDR3 protein is one row after TCRdb ran MiXCR on the 5' RACE reads. The profile covers roughly 15,000 distinct CDR3 sequences, with 9% to 15% appearing a single time and 35% to 50% taken by the ten largest. The data belong to a study of HIV-infected patients and healthy controls. Germline V gene data show CDR1 as MNHNS and CDR2 as SASEGT. V lost 0 bases, J lost 9 bases, and 16 bases stayed unmatched. This CDR3 is built from 19 residues. Antiretroviral therapy had run roughly three months, about 14 weeks, before follow-up blood collection. No cell fractionation was done, so the repertoire covers all unsorted peripheral blood T cells.

The origin of this receptor is an adult with HIV infection. The donor label of this sample is uncertain. This chain connects TRBV6-1 to TRBJ2-7; the match to TRBD2 covers 14 bases. Sequenced here: blood, sampled during antiretroviral therapy. The CDR3 nucleotides read TGTGCCAGCAGTGAAGCGCTTTGGACTAGCGGGAGGTCCCTCTTAGGGCAGTACTTC. Protein: CASSEALWTSGRSLLGQYF.